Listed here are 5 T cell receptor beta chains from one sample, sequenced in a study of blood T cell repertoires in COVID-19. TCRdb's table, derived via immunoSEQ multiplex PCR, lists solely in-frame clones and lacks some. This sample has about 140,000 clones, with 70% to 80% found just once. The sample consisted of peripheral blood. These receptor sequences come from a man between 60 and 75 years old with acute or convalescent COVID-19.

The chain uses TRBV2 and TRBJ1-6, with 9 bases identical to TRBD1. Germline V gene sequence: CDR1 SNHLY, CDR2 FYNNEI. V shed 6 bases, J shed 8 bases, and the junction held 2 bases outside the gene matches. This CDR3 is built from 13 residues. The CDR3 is CASRGQGDSPLHF. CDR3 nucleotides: TGTGCCAGCAGGGGACAGGGAGATTCACCCCTCCACTTT.

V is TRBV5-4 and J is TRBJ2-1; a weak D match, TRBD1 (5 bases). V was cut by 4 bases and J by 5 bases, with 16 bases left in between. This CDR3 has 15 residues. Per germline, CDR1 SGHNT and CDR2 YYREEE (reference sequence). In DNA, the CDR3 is TGTGCCAGCAGCGCTCAGGGTCAAGGGGACAATGAGCAGTTCTTC. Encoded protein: CASSAQGQGDNEQFF.

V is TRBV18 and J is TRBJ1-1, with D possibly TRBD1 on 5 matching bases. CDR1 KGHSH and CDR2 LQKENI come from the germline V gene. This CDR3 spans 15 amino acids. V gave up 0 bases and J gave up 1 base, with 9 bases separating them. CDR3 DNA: TGTGCCAGCTCACCACCGGCGGGGGGGAACACTGAAGCTTTCTTT. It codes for CASSPPAGGNTEAFF.

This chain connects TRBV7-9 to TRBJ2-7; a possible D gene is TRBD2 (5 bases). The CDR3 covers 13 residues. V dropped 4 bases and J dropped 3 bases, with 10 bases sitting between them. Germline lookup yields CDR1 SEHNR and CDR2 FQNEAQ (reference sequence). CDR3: CASSYEGLYEQYF. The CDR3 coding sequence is TGTGCCAGCAGCTACGAGGGTCTCTACGAGCAGTACTTC.

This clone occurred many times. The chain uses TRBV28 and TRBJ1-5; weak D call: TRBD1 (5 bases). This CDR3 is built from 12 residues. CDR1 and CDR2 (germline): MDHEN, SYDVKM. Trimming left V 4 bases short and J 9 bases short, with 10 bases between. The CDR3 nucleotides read TGTGCCAGCAGTTCCCCGGGGGGGCCCCAGCATTTT. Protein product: CASSSPGGPQHF.